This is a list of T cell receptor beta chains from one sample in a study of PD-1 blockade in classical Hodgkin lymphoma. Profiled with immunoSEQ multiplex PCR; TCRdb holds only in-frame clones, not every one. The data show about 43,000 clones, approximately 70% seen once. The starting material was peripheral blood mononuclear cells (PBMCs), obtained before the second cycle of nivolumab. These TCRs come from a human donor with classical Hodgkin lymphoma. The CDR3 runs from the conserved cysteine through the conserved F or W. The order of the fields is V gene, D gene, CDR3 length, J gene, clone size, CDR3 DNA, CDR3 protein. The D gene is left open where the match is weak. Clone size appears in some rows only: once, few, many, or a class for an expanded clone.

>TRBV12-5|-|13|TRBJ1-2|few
TGTGCTAGTGGTATCGGGACCCCAGAAGGCTACACCTTC
CASGIGTPEGYTF
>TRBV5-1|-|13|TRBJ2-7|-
TGCGCCAGCAGCCGAGACGGAATCTACGAGCAGTACTTC
CASSRDGIYEQYF
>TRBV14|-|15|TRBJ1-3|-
TGTGCCAGCAGCCAAGTGATACTCTCTGGAAACACCATATATTTT
CASSQVILSGNTIYF
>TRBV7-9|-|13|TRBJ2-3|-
TGTGCCACCCGACAAGGTAGCACAGATACGCAGTATTTT
CATRQGSTDTQYF
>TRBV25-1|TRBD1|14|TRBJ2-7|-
TGTGCCAGCAGTGGAAGGGACAGGGTGGGCGAGCAGTACTTC
CASSGRDRVGEQYF
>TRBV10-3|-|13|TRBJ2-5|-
TGTGCCATCAGGAGGGGGAGGGAGGCCCCCCAGTACTTC
CAIRRGREAPQYF
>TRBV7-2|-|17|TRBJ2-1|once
TGTGCCAGCAGCTTATCAAGGGACGGATACTCCTACAATGAGCAGTTCTTC
CASSLSRDGYSYNEQFF
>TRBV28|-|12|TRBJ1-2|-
TGTGCCAGCAGAAAACGTAGCTATGGCTACACCTTC
CASRKRSYGYTF
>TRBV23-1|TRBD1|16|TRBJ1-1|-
TGCGCCAGCAGCCCAATCGTGCAGGGGGTAAGAACTGAAGCTTTCTTT
CASSPIVQGVRTEAFF
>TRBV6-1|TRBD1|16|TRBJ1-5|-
TGTGCCAGCAGTGGGGGGACAGGGGTTAGCAATCAGCCCCAGCATTTT
CASSGGTGVSNQPQHF
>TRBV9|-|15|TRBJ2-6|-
TGTGCCAGCAGCGTACCGGCAGCTGGGGCCAACGTCCTGACTTTC
CASSVPAAGANVLTF
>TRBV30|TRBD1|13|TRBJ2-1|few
TGTGCCTGGAGTCAGGGGGCGAACAATGAGCAGTTCTTC
CAWSQGANNEQFF
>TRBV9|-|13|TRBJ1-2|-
TGTGCCAGCAGCACAAGACCGTACTATGGCTACACCTTC
CASSTRPYYGYTF
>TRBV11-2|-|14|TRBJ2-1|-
TGTGCCAGCAGCCCTCGTGGCCGGTTCTATGAGCAGTTCTTC
CASSPRGRFYEQFF
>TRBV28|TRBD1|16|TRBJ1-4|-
TGTGCCAGCAGCTCGGGACAGGGGGGTTTAAGTGAAAAACTGTTTTTT
CASSSGQGGLSEKLFF
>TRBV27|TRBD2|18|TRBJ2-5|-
TGTGCCACCCCAAAAACCCTCCGGCTAGCGGGAGGTCAAGAGACCCAGTACTTC
CATPKTLRLAGGQETQYF
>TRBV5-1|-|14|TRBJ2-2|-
TGCGCCAGCAGCTTGGCCGGCAACACCGGGGAGCTGTTTTTT
CASSLAGNTGELFF
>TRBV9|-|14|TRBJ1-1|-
TGTGCCAGCAGCGTAGTCGGGGCGAACACTGAAGCTTTCTTT
CASSVVGANTEAFF
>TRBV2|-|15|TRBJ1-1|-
TGTGCCAGCACGCTCGCTGGGGTTAGGAACACTGAAGCTTTCTTT
CASTLAGVRNTEAFF
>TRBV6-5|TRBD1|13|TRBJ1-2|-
TGTGCCAGCAGGTCTACAGGGGGCACGAGCTACACCTTC
CASRSTGGTSYTF
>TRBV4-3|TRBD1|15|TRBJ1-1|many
TGCGCCAGCAGCCAATACGACAGGGGGCCCACTGAAGCTTTCTTT
CASSQYDRGPTEAFF
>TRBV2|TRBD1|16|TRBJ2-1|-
TGTGCCAGCAAGGGGGCTAAGAGATTTTCCTACAATGAGCAGTTCTTC
CASKGAKRFSYNEQFF
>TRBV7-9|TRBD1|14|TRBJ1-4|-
TGTGCCAGCAGCTTAGACAGGGGGAATGAAAAACTGTTTTTT
CASSLDRGNEKLFF
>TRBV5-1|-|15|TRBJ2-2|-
TGCGCCAGCAGCCCCCGCAGGGCGAGCACCGGGGAGCTGTTTTTT
CASSPRRASTGELFF
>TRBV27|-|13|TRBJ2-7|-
TGTGCCAGCAGTTTAGTCGGGGCGGGGGAGCAGTACTTC
CASSLVGAGEQYF
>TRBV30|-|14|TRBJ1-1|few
TGTGCCTGGAGCGTTACGACGGCGAACACTGAAGCTTTCTTT
CAWSVTTANTEAFF
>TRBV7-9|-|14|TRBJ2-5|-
TGTGCCAGCGGGGGACCGGAGTACCAAGAGACCCAGTACTTC
CASGGPEYQETQYF
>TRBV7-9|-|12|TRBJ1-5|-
TGTGCCAGCAGCTTAGATTATCAGCCCCAGCATTTT
CASSLDYQPQHF
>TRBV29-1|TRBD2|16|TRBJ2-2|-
TGCAGCGTTGTGGGACTAGCGGGTGAGAGGGCCGGGGAGCTGTTTTTT
CSVVGLAGERAGELFF
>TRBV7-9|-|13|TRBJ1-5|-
TGTGCCAGCAGCTCAACAGGTAATCAGCCCCAGCATTTT
CASSSTGNQPQHF
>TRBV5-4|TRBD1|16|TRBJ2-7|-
TGTGCCAGCAGCCCTAAACCGGGACAGGGTAAGATCGAGCAGTACTTC
CASSPKPGQGKIEQYF
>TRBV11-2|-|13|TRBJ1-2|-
TGTGCCAGCAGCTCGTCAGGGACTGGTGGCTACACCTTC
CASSSSGTGGYTF
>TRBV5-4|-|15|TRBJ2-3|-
TGTGCCAGCAGCCGTATAGGGGGGAGCCCAGATACGCAGTATTTT
CASSRIGGSPDTQYF
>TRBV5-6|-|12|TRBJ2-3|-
TGTGCCAGCAGCTTGGGCGGAGATACGCAGTATTTT
CASSLGGDTQYF
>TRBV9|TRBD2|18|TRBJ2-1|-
TGTGCCAGCAGCGTAGACCCGGGAGGAGGGAGGTCCTACAATGAGCAGTTCTTC
CASSVDPGGGRSYNEQFF
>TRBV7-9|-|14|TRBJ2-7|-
TGTGCCAGCAGCGCCGAGGGAGCAACGGACGAGCAGTACTTC
CASSAEGATDEQYF
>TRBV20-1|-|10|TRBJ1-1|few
TGCAGTGCTAGAGATGGCCGGGCTTTCTTT
CSARDGRAFF
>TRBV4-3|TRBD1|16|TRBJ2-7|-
TGCGCCAGCAGCCAAGATACTACAGGGGTCCCCTACGAGCAGTACTTC
CASSQDTTGVPYEQYF
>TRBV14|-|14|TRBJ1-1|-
TGTGCCAGCTCAAAGAGGGACGGCCGAGCTGAAGCTTTCTTT
CASSKRDGRAEAFF
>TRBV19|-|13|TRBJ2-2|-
TGTGCCAGTAGTCAGGGAAACACCGGGGAGCTGTTTTTT
CASSQGNTGELFF
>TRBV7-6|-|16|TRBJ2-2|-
TGTGCCAGCAGCGGAAACAGGAGGGAGGACACCGGGGAGCTGTTTTTT
CASSGNRREDTGELFF
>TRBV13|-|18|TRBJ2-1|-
TGTGCCAGCAGCTTAGGGGAGTCTAGCTGGGGCTCCTACAATGAGCAGTTCTTC
CASSLGESSWGSYNEQFF
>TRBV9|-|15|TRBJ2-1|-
TGTGCCAGCAGCGCCCAGATCGATCCGACGGAGGACCAGTTCTTC
CASSAQIDPTEDQFF
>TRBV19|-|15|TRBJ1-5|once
TGTGCCAGTAGTATTGGGCTGGGGGGCCCTCAGCCCCAGCATTTT
CASSIGLGGPQPQHF
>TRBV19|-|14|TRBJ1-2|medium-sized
TGTGCCAGTGGGGACTCTGTAGTCTTGGGAGGCTACACCTTC
CASGDSVVLGGYTF
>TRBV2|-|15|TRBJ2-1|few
TGTGCCAGCAGGGGAGCGGAGACGGGGTACAATGAGCAGTTCTTC
CASRGAETGYNEQFF
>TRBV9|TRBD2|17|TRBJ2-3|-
TGTGCCAGCAGCGTAATTATAGCGGGGACTAGCACAGATACGCAGTATTTT
CASSVIIAGTSTDTQYF
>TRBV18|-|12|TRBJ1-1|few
TGTGCCAGCTCCCGCATGGACACTGAAGCTTTCTTT
CASSRMDTEAFF
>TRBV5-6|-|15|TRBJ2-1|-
TGTGCCAGCAGCCTCGGGGAGATAGGGTACAATGAGCAGTTCTTC
CASSLGEIGYNEQFF
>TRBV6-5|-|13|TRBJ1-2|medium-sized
TGTGCCAGCAGTTACTCGGGGGCCTATGGCTACACCTTC
CASSYSGAYGYTF
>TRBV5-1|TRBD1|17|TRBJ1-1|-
TGCGCCAGCAGCCGGAAGGGACAGGGGATCATGAACACTGAAGCTTTCTTT
CASSRKGQGIMNTEAFF
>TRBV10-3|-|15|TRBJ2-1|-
TGTGCCATCAGTGATTACGGGACTTCCACCGGGGAGCAGTTCTTC
CAISDYGTSTGEQFF
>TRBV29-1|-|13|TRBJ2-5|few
TGCAGCGTTAGGGGCGCTAGTCCCGAGACCCAGTACTTC
CSVRGASPETQYF
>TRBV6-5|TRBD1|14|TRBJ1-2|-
TGTGCCACCCGCGAAACAGGGGGCTACTATGGCTACACCTTC
CATRETGGYYGYTF
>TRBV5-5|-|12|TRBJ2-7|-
TGTGCCAGCAGCTTGGCCGACTACGAGCAGTACTTC
CASSLADYEQYF